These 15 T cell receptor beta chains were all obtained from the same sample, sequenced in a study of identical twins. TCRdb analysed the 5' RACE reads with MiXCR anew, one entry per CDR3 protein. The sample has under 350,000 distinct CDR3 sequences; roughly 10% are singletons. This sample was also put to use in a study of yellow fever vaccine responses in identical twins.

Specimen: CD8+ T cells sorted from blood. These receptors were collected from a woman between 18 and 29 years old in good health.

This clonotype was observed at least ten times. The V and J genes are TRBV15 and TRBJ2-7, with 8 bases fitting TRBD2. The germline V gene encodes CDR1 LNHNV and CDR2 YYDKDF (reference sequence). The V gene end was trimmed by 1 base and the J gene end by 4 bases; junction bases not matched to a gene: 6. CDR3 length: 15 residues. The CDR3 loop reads CATSRGSGTRYEQYF. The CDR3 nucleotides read TGTGCCACCAGCAGAGGTTCCGGGACTAGGTACGAGCAGTACTTC.

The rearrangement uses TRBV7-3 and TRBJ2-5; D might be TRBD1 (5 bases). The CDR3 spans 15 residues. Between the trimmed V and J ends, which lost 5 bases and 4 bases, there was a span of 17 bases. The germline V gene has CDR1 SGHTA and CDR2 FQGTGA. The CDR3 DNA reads TGTGCCAGCAGCCCATCGGACAACCTGAGAGAGACCCAGTACTTC. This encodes CASSPSDNLRETQYF.

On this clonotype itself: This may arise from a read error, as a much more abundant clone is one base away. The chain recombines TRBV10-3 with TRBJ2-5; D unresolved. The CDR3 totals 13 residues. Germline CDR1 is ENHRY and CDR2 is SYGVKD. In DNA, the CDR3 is TGTGCCAACAGTGACGTTGGACAAGAGACCCAGTACTTC. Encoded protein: CANSDVGQETQYF.

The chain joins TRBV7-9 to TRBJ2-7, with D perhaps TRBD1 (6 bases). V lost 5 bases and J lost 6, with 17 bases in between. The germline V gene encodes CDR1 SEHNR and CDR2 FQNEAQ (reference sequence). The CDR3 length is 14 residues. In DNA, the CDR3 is TGTGCCAGCAGCCCCGGGCAGGGGTCCGCCGAGCAGTACTTC. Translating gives CASSPGQGSAEQYF.

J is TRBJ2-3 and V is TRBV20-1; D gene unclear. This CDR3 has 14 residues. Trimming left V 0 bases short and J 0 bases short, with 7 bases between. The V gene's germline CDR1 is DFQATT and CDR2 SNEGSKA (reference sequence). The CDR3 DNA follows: TGCAGTGCTAGAGATTATCACAGCACAGATACGCAGTATTTT. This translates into CSARDYHSTDTQYF.

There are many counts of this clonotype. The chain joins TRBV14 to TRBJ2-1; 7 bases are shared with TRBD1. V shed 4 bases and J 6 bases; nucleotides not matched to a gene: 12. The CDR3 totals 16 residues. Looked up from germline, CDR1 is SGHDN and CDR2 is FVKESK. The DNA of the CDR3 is TGTGCCAGCAGCCGCATAAGATCGGGGACAGCCAATGAGCAGTTCTTC. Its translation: CASSRIRSGTANEQFF.

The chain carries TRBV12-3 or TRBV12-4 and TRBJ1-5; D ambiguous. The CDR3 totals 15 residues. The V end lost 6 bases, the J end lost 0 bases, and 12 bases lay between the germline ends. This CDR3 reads CASRSDGNSNQPQHF. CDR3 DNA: TGTGCCAGCAGATCGGACGGCAATAGCAATCAGCCCCAGCATTTT.

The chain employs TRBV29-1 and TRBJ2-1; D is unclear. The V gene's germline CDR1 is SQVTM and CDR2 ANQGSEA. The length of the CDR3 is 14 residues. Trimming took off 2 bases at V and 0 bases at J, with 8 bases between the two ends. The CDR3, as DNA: TGCAGCGTTGAAAGGTGGAGCTCCTACAATGAGCAGTTCTTC. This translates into CSVERWSSYNEQFF.

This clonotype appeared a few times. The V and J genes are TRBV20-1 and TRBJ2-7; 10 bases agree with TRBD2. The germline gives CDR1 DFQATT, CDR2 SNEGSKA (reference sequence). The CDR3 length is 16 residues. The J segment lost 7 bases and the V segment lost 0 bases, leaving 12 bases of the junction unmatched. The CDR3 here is CSARDRTSGRGWEQYF. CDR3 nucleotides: TGCAGTGCTAGAGATCGGACTAGCGGACGTGGGTGGGAGCAGTACTTC.

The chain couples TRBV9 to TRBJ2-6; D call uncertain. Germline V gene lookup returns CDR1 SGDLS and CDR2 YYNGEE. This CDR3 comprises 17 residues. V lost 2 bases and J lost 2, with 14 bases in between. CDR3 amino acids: CASSVGHKATGANVLTF. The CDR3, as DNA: TGTGCCAGCAGCGTTGGTCACAAGGCCACTGGGGCCAACGTCCTGACTTTC.

CDR3 residues: CASSLALGLSTYEQYF. CDR3 bases: TGCGCCAGCAGCTTGGCTTTGGGACTTTCCACCTACGAGCAGTACTTC. The rearrangement joins TRBV5-1 to TRBJ2-7, with TRBD2 as a possible D gene (6 bases). The CDR3 runs 16 residues. V dropped 0 bases and J dropped 2 bases, with 15 bases sitting between them. The germline CDR1 and CDR2 sequences are SGHRS and YFSETQ.

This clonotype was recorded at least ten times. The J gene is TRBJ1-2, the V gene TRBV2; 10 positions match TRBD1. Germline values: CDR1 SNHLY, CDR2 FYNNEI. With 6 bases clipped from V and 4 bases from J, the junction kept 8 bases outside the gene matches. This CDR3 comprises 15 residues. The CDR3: CASRLGQGKSYGYTF. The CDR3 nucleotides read TGTGCCAGCAGATTGGGACAGGGGAAAAGCTATGGCTACACCTTC.

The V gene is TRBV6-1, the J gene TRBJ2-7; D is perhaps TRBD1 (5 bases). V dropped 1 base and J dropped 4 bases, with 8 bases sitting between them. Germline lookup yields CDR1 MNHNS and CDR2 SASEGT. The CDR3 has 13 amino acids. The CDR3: CASSEDRLYEQYF. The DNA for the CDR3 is TGTGCCAGCAGTGAAGACAGGTTGTACGAGCAGTACTTC.

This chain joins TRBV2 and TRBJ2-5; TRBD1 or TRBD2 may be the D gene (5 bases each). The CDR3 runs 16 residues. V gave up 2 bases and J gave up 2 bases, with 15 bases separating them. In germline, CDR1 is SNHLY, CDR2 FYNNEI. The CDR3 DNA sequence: TGTGCCAGCAGTGAACTCCCTGAGTGGGGGCAAGAGACCCAGTACTTC. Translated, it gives CASSELPEWGQETQYF.

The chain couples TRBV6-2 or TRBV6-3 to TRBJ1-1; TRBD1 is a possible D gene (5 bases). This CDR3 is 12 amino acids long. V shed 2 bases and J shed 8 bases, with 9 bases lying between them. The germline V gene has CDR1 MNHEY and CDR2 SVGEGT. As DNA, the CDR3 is TGTGCCAGCAGTTACCCATCAGGGGAAGCTTTCTTT. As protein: CASSYPSGEAFF.